This TCR beta chain is from a study of cytomegalovirus exposure and HLA in healthy donors. Overall study results and limits: Specific recognition of CMV antigens was confirmed in vitro for three chains (all CMV-associated). Cytomegalovirus status was reportedly diagnosed by the classifier with high sensitivity and specificity.

Vbeta (60) and Jbeta (13) primers were used in the PCR. The repertoire was sequenced with immunoSEQ multiplex PCR; TCRdb's copy has only in-frame clones and lacks some. The table includes 200,000 or so clones, over 65% detected once. Looked up from germline, CDR1 is SGHRS and CDR2 is YFSETQ. The germline V and J ends were trimmed by 2 bases and 4 bases, with 9 bases remaining between them. There are 14 residues in the CDR3. On this clone: Its antigen is not known.

The origin of this receptor is a woman aged 50 to 65 in good health and CMV-seropositive. What was sequenced was PBMCs. The chain recombines TRBV5-1 with TRBJ1-4, with TRBD1 as a possible D gene (5 bases). CDR3 nucleotide sequence: TGCGCCAGCAGCTTAGAAGGGGTTAATGAAAAACTGTTTTTT. Protein sequence: CASSLEGVNEKLFF.